This is a list of T cell receptor beta chains from one sample in a study of T cell responses to AZD1222 COVID-19 vaccine. Method: immunoSEQ multiplex PCR; TCRdb's copy keeps in-frame clones and lacks some. The sample carries some 190,000 clones, around 90% recorded once. Sequences were derived from peripheral blood, sampled on day 0 of AZD1222 vaccination. These receptors all come from an adult in good health. The CDR3 runs from the conserved cysteine through the conserved F or W. D genes are given only for firm matches. The size field is filled for only some rows; it gives once, few, many or a size class.

NA TRBJ1-5 TRBV7-9 NA 13 TGTGCCAGCAGCTTAGATGGCAATCAGCCCCAGCATTTT CASSLDGNQPQHF
TRBD1 TRBJ1-2 TRBV6-5 NA 16 TGTGCCAGCAGTTACGGGGACAGGGGCTTTGGCTATGGCTACACCTTC CASSYGDRGFGYGYTF
NA TRBJ1-1 TRBV29-1 NA 13 TGCAGCGTTGAACTAGGGTTGTCAATTGAAGCTTTCTTT CSVELGLSIEAFF
NA TRBJ2-1 TRBV21-1 NA 17 TGTGCCAGCAGCAATGATGGGGGAAGACAGGGCTACAATGGGCAGTTCTTC CASSNDGGRQGYNGQFF
NA TRBJ1-1 TRBV27 NA 16 TGTGCCAGCAGTTTACCGGGGGCTACGGGCCGGACTGAAGCTTTCTTT CASSLPGATGRTEAFF
TRBD1 TRBJ1-2 TRBV5-6 NA 15 TGTGCCAGCAGCTTTGGGGACAGGGGTAACTATGGCTACACCTTC CASSFGDRGNYGYTF
TRBD1 TRBJ1-2 TRBV6-5 once 12 TGTGCCAGCGGGACAGAGTTCAATGGCTACACCTTC CASGTEFNGYTF
NA TRBJ1-2 TRBV3-1/TRBV3-2 NA 14 TGTGCCAGCAGCCAAGATTTAGGGAGCTATGGCTACACCTTC CASSQDLGSYGYTF
TRBD1 TRBJ1-1 TRBV7-3 NA 18 TGTGCCAGCAGCCGAACCGTAGGAACAGGGGCGAAAGGGACTGAAGCTTTCTTT CASSRTVGTGAKGTEAFF
NA TRBJ1-4 TRBV18 NA 15 TGTGCCAGCTCAGCTGACAGGCTCGGTAATGAAAAACTGTTTTTT CASSADRLGNEKLFF
NA TRBJ1-1 TRBV6-2/TRBV6-3 NA 15 TGTGCCAGCAGTTACGGAACTCGGCGGAGGCCTGAAGCTTTCTTT CASSYGTRRRPEAFF
NA TRBJ1-1 TRBV5-1 once 12 TGCGCCAGCAGCTCCGAAGGGGTAGGAGCTTTCTTT CASSSEGVGAFF
TRBD2 TRBJ2-5 TRBV5-1 NA 13 TGCGCCAGCAGCTCCGGACTAGAAGAGACCCAGTACTTC CASSSGLEETQYF
NA TRBJ2-3 TRBV4-1 NA 16 TGCGCCAGCAGCCAAGATGAGGGGTCGGGCACAGATACGCAGTATTTT CASSQDEGSGTDTQYF
NA TRBJ2-3 TRBV7-2 NA 13 TGTGCCAGCAGCTCCACGGGCACAGATACGCAGTATTTT CASSSTGTDTQYF
TRBD1 TRBJ1-4 TRBV9 few 17 TGTGCCAGCAGCGTGGAATCCGGGACAGGGGCGGCTGAAAAACTGTTTTTT CASSVESGTGAAEKLFF
NA TRBJ1-2 TRBV24-1 NA 14 TGTGCCACCAGTGGGTGGGAGAGTAACTATGGCTACACCTTC CATSGWESNYGYTF
NA TRBJ1-2 TRBV19 NA 17 TGTGCCAGTAGTGGACCCCCAGGGGAGTCCCTCCTATATGGCTACACCTTC CASSGPPGESLLYGYTF
TRBD1 TRBJ2-6 TRBV5-1 NA 20 TGCGCCAGCAGCCGTAGACAGGGGGCGGGGATTCTGTCTGGGGCCAACGTCCTGACTTTC CASSRRQGAGILSGANVLTF
NA TRBJ1-2 TRBV6-2/TRBV6-3 NA 15 TGTGCCAGCAGTCCCCGGCGAGAGGGCCCCTATGGCTACACCTTC CASSPRREGPYGYTF
TRBD1 TRBJ1-2 TRBV28 NA 14 TGTGCCAGCAGTGAGCTCAGGGGGGTCGATGGCTACACCTTC CASSELRGVDGYTF
NA TRBJ1-1 TRBV29-1 NA 13 TGCAGCGTTGGGAGGGCGTCGAACACTGAAGCTTTCTTT CSVGRASNTEAFF
NA TRBJ1-4 TRBV19 few 15 TGTGCCAGTAGTTCCCGGACCGGCAACGGTGAAAAACTGTTTTTT CASSSRTGNGEKLFF
TRBD1 TRBJ2-5 TRBV24-1 NA 16 TGTGCCACCACTTCACCGCCGGGACAGGGTGGGGAGACCCAGTACTTC CATTSPPGQGGETQYF
TRBD2 TRBJ2-5 TRBV24-1 NA 17 TGTGCCACCAGTGTTTCGGCTAGCGGATTAGGTGGGGAGACCCAGTACTTC CATSVSASGLGGETQYF
NA TRBJ1-5 TRBV19 NA 15 TGTGCCAGTAGTATTGTAGGGATAGGGAATCAGCCCCAGCATTTT CASSIVGIGNQPQHF
NA TRBJ1-2 TRBV19 NA 12 TGTGCCAGTAGAACGACATCCTATGGCTACACCTTC CASRTTSYGYTF
NA TRBJ1-1 TRBV7-9 NA 15 TGTGCCAGCAGCGCTCGGGCAGGGTGGAACACTGAAGCTTTCTTT CASSARAGWNTEAFF
NA TRBJ1-2 TRBV7-2 NA 15 TGTGCCAGCAGCCCCTCGGTGGGGGTTGGCTATGGCTACACCTTC CASSPSVGVGYGYTF
TRBD1 TRBJ2-7 TRBV28 NA 16 TGTGCCAGCAGTTTACAGGGGACAGGGAGCTCCTACGAGCAGTACTTC CASSLQGTGSSYEQYF
NA TRBJ2-2 TRBV5-1 NA 18 TGCGCCAGCAGCTTGGTATCATTATCCGTTTCGAACACCGGGGAGCTGTTTTTT CASSLVSLSVSNTGELFF
NA TRBJ1-1 TRBV10-3 NA 13 TGTGCCATCACTTTGGACTGGAACACTGAAGCTTTCTTT CAITLDWNTEAFF
TRBD1 TRBJ2-7 TRBV2 NA 11 TGTGCCAGCAGTGAGAATAGGGACAGGGCCTTC CASSENRDRAF
NA TRBJ2-2 TRBV9 few 14 TGTGCCAGCAGCGTAGTCCCCAACACCGGGGAGCTGTTTTTT CASSVVPNTGELFF
TRBD2 TRBJ2-2 TRBV7-6 NA 19 TGTGCCAGCAGCCCGTTGAGGTCTCCCGGCGGGGGGGCCTATAGGGAGCTGTTTTTT CASSPLRSPGGGAYRELFF
NA TRBJ1-1 TRBV3-1/TRBV3-2 NA 13 TGTGCCAGCAGCCAAACCCTGAACACTGAAGCTTTCTTT CASSQTLNTEAFF
NA TRBJ2-3 TRBV5-1 once 12 TGCGCCAGCAGCCTTGACACAGATACGCAGTATTTT CASSLDTDTQYF
NA TRBJ1-1 TRBV29-1 NA 15 TGCAGCGTTGAGTTAGTCGGGAGCATGAACACTGAAGCTTTCTTT CSVELVGSMNTEAFF
NA TRBJ1-2 TRBV3-1/TRBV3-2 NA 14 TGTGCCAGCAGCCAAAGGCGCGGGAGGACCGGCTACACCTTC CASSQRRGRTGYTF
NA TRBJ1-2 TRBV6-5 NA 15 TGTGCCAGCAGGACCCCGGGCAGGGCTAACTATGGCTACACCTTC CASRTPGRANYGYTF